These T cell receptor beta chains were read from a single sample in a study of T cell responses to AZD1222 COVID-19 vaccine. The protocol was immunoSEQ multiplex PCR, while the TCRdb copy is restricted to in-frame clones and leaves out a portion. The sample lists 150,000 or so clones, around 90% occurring once. The sample here was peripheral blood, taken on day 0 of MenACWY control vaccination. The receptor source for this set is an adult in good health. CDR3s include the opening cysteine and the closing phenylalanine or tryptophan. Each record gives: D gene, clone size, V gene, J gene, CDR3 DNA, CDR3 protein. The D gene is left open where the match is weak. For some rows the clone size is stated as once, few or many, or as a class when expanded; others skip it.

>TRBD2|.|TRBV6-5|TRBJ2-1
TGTGCCAGCAGTTACCCGCCGACTAGCGGGAGCAATGAGCAGTTCTTC
CASSYPPTSGSNEQFF
>.|.|TRBV7-8|TRBJ1-6
TGTGCCAGCAGCTTAGAACGGGTGGGCAGCTCCTATAATTCACCCCTCCACTTT
CASSLERVGSSYNSPLHF
>.|.|TRBV30|TRBJ1-2
TGTGCCTGGAGTGCCCCCCGGGTGGGCTATGGCTACACCTTC
CAWSAPRVGYGYTF
>TRBD1|.|TRBV29-1|TRBJ1-2
TGCAGCGTCAGGACAGGGGGTGTCTATGGCTACACCTTC
CSVRTGGVYGYTF
>.|.|TRBV6-5|TRBJ1-5
TGTGCCAGCAGGTGGGTAATGGATCAGCCCCAGCATTTT
CASRWVMDQPQHF
>.|.|TRBV30|TRBJ1-5
TGTGCCTGGAGTGATCTAAATCAGCCCCAGCATTTT
CAWSDLNQPQHF
>.|.|TRBV5-5|TRBJ2-5
TGTGCCAGCCGCCACGGGCAGTTGGAGGAGACCCAGTACTTC
CASRHGQLEETQYF
>.|.|TRBV12-5|TRBJ1-1
TGTGCTAGTGGTTTGGGCCCCGATGCGAACACTGAAGCTTTCTTT
CASGLGPDANTEAFF
>.|once|TRBV7-9|TRBJ1-1
TGTGCCAGCAGCTTATGGGGGGCTGAAGCTTTCTTT
CASSLWGAEAFF
>TRBD1|.|TRBV29-1|TRBJ1-5
TGCAGCGCCGGACAGGTCAATGGGCCCCAGCATTTT
CSAGQVNGPQHF
>TRBD2|few|TRBV27|TRBJ2-1
TGTGCCAGCAGTCCCTTGGGGACTAGCGGAGACTACAATGAGCAGTTCTTC
CASSPLGTSGDYNEQFF
>TRBD1|.|TRBV28|TRBJ2-1
TGTGCCACTCTCACAGCGGGACAGGGATACAATGAGCAGTTCTTC
CATLTAGQGYNEQFF
>TRBD1|.|TRBV28|TRBJ2-7
TGTGCCAGCAGTGGTCGGGACAGCTCCTACGAGCAGTACTTC
CASSGRDSSYEQYF
>.|.|TRBV7-3|TRBJ1-1
TGTGCCAGCAGCTCCCCACCGAACACTGAAGCTTTCTTT
CASSSPPNTEAFF
>.|.|TRBV6-5|TRBJ1-4
TGTGCCAGCAGACAGGGAAACCGGTTTAATGAAAAACTGTTTTTT
CASRQGNRFNEKLFF
>TRBD1|.|TRBV4-1|TRBJ1-3
TGCGCCAGCAGCCCGTTGGGACAGGAGAGGGGAAACACCATATATTTT
CASSPLGQERGNTIYF